The rows below give T cell receptor beta chains drawn from one sample of a study of OX40 agonist ivuxolimab in advanced cancers. Using immunoSEQ multiplex PCR, the repertoire was profiled, and TCRdb retains in-frame clones only, with some absent. The sample comprises 90,000 to 100,000 clones, about 80% of which are singletons, and 1.4% to 1.5% rests with the top ten. The material was CD4+ or CD8+ T cells sorted from blood, obtained in a trial of the OX40 agonist ivuxolimab. The receptors come from an adult with an advanced solid tumor such as melanoma, head and neck, liver or kidney cancer. Both conserved end residues are part of each CDR3. D genes are given only for firm matches. The listing skips clone size in some rows; elsewhere it reads once, few, many or a size class.

j_call clone_size v_call d_call cdr3_aa cdr3_nt
TRBJ1-2 NA TRBV7-2 TRBD1 CASSLDRGNYGYTF TGTGCCAGCAGCTTAGACAGGGGGAACTATGGCTACACCTTC
TRBJ2-1 NA TRBV4-1 TRBD2 CASSRGDYSGNEQFF TGCGCCAGCAGCCGTGGGGACTACTCGGGGAATGAGCAGTTCTTC
TRBJ2-2 NA TRBV19 NA CASRLDWNTGELFF TGTGCCAGTAGACTGGACTGGAACACCGGGGAGCTGTTTTTT
TRBJ1-2 NA TRBV6-6 TRBD1 CASSYWGTGKEGYTF TGTGCCAGCAGTTACTGGGGGACAGGGAAGGAGGGCTACACCTTC
TRBJ2-7 NA TRBV5-1 NA CASSVFQGYQQYF TGCGCCAGCAGCGTCTTCCAGGGTTACCAGCAGTACTTC
TRBJ1-2 few TRBV21-1 NA CASSGHRGLRYGYTF TGTGCCAGCAGCGGCCATAGGGGGTTGCGCTATGGCTACACCTTC
TRBJ2-3 once TRBV5-4 TRBD1 CASSLGDRVLHTQYF TGTGCCAGCAGCTTGGGGGACAGGGTACTCCATACGCAGTATTTT
TRBJ1-5 NA TRBV6-6 NA CASSYSGIPEQPQHF TGTGCCAGCAGTTACTCTGGGATCCCCGAACAGCCCCAGCATTTT
TRBJ1-5 NA TRBV7-9 NA CASSPYLNQPQHF TGTGCCAGCAGCCCCTACCTCAATCAGCCCCAGCATTTT
TRBJ2-3 NA TRBV7-9 TRBD2 CASSLGGVSTDTQYF TGTGCCAGCAGCCTTGGGGGGGTCAGTACAGATACGCAGTATTTT
TRBJ1-5 few TRBV7-9 NA CASSLGGYSNQPQHF TGTGCCAGCAGCTTAGGAGGTTATAGCAATCAGCCCCAGCATTTT
TRBJ2-1 NA TRBV2 NA CASSPHGAGKALFF TGTGCCAGCAGTCCACACGGGGCCGGGAAGGCGCTGTTCTTC
TRBJ2-7 few TRBV5-1 NA CASAIGQRPYEQYF TGCGCCAGCGCCATAGGGCAACGTCCCTACGAGCAGTACTTC
TRBJ2-4 NA TRBV5-6 NA CASSLVSDSIQYF TGTGCCAGCAGCTTGGTTTCCGATAGCATTCAGTACTTC
TRBJ1-5 NA TRBV28 NA CASTQFNQPQHF TGTGCCAGTACCCAATTCAATCAGCCCCAGCATTTT
TRBJ2-1 NA TRBV5-1 NA CASATGNEQFF TGCGCCAGCGCTACAGGGAATGAGCAGTTCTTC
TRBJ2-3 few TRBV7-3 NA CASSLAGKADTQYF TGTGCCAGCAGCTTAGCGGGAAAGGCAGATACGCAGTATTTT
TRBJ2-1 NA TRBV9 TRBD2 CASSSGGNEQFF TGTGCCAGCAGCTCCGGGGGGAATGAGCAGTTCTTC
TRBJ1-5 NA TRBV6-5 NA CASSSDFDQPQHF TGTGCCAGCAGTTCCGACTTCGATCAGCCCCAGCATTTT
TRBJ1-6 NA TRBV5-1 NA CASSFSQRSYNSPLHF TGCGCCAGCAGCTTCAGTCAGCGCTCCTATAATTCACCCCTCCACTTT
TRBJ1-5 once TRBV11-3 NA CASSLNANQPQHF TGTGCCAGCAGCTTAAATGCGAATCAGCCCCAGCATTTT
TRBJ2-1 once TRBV5-1 NA CASSLDVTPHNEQFF TGCGCCAGCAGCTTGGACGTAACCCCCCACAATGAGCAGTTCTTC
TRBJ2-6 NA TRBV4-3 NA CASSQDLRRLGKGGANVLTF TGCGCCAGCAGCCAAGATTTAAGGCGCCTCGGGAAGGGTGGGGCCAACGTCCTGACTTTC
TRBJ2-3 once TRBV6-6 NA CASSARDTQYF TGTGCCAGCAGTGCTAGGGATACGCAGTATTTT
TRBJ1-2 NA TRBV19 NA CASSTFRGNYGYTF TGTGCCAGTAGTACCTTCCGAGGAAACTATGGCTACACCTTC
TRBJ1-6 NA TRBV18 TRBD1 CASSPSGQGGNSPLHF TGTGCCAGCTCACCATCGGGACAGGGGGGCAATTCACCCCTCCACTTT